This TCR beta chain comes out of a study of STAT3 mutations in large granular lymphocyte leukemia. Whole-study findings and limits: Persisting codominant clonotypes may have hidden a small pathogenic clone. At least one immunodominant TCR beta clonotype appeared in every T-cell large granular lymphocyte leukemia patient.

TCRdb's copy holds only in-frame clones and misses some; the assay was immunoSEQ multiplex PCR. Here the sample spans 11,000 or so clones, 85% to 90% being singletons. Turning to this clone: Its cognate antigen is unknown.

Germline V gene sequence: CDR1 SGHRS, CDR2 YFSETQ. This CDR3 spans 15 amino acids. V was trimmed by 3 bases and J by 0 bases, leaving 13 bases between them. This clonotype was obtained from an elderly man with T-cell large granular lymphocyte leukemia. Some clones in this sample may be carry-over from other donors' samples. Sequencing was carried out using peripheral blood mononuclear cells. V is TRBV5-1 and J is TRBJ2-7; weak D call: TRBD2 (6 bases). The DNA of the CDR3 is TGCGCCAGCAGCTCCTCGGGGGTTGACTCCTACGAGCAGTACTTC. Protein product: CASSSSGVDSYEQYF.